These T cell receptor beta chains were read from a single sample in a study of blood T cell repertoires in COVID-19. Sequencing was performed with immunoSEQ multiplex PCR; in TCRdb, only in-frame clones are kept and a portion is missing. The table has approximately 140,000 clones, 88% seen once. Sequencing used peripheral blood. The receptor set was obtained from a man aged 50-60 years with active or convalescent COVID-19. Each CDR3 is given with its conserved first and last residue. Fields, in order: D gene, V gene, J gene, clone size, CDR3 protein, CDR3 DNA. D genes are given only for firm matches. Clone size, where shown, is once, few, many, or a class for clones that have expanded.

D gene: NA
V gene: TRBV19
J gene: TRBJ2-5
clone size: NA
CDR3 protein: CASSIGGYQETQYF
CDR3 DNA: TGTGCCAGTAGTATCGGCGGGTACCAAGAGACCCAGTACTTC

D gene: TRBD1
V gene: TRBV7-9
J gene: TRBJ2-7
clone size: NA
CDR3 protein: CASSLTHSRDSTYEQYF
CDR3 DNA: TGTGCCAGCAGCTTAACTCATTCCCGGGACAGCACCTACGAGCAGTACTTC

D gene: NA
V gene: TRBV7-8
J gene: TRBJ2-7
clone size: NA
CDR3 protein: CASSLATGLYEQYF
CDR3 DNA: TGTGCCAGCAGCTTAGCCACAGGGTTATACGAGCAGTACTTC

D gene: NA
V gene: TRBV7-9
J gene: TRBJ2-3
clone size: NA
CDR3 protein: CASSLTGMGTDTQYF
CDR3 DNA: TGTGCCAGCAGCTTAACGGGGATGGGCACAGATACGCAGTATTTT

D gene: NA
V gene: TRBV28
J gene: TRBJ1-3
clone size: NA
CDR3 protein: CASSPPQSSGNTIYF
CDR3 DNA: TGTGCCAGCAGTCCCCCACAGAGCTCTGGAAACACCATATATTTT

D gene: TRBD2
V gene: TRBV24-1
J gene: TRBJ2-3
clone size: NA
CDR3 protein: CATSDPTSGSTDTQYF
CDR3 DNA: TGTGCCACCAGTGATCCGACTAGCGGGAGTACAGATACGCAGTATTTT

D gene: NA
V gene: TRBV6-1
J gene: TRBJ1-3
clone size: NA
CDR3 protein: CASSEVTEFGTIYF
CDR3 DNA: TGTGCCAGCAGTGAGGTGACAGAGTTTGGCACCATATATTTT

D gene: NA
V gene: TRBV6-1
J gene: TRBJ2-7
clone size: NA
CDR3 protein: CASSEGGQAYEQYF
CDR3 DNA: TGTGCCAGCAGTGAAGGAGGGCAAGCCTACGAGCAGTACTTC

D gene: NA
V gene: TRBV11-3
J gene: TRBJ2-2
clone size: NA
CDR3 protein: CASSLGAQPRFTGELFF
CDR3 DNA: TGTGCCAGCAGCTTAGGGGCACAGCCCCGGTTCACCGGGGAGCTGTTTTTT

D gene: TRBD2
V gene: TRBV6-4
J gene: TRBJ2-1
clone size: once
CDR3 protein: CASGPGLAGGPSSYNEQFF
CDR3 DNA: TGTGCCAGCGGTCCGGGACTAGCGGGAGGGCCGAGCTCCTACAATGAGCAGTTCTTC

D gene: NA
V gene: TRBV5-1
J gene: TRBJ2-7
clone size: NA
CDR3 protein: CASSPQGNEQYF
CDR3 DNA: TGCGCCAGCAGCCCACAGGGTAACGAGCAGTACTTC

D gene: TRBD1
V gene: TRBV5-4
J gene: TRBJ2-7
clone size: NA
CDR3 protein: CASSLVRGTAQKQYF
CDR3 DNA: TGTGCCAGCAGCTTGGTGCGTGGGACAGCCCAAAAGCAGTACTTC

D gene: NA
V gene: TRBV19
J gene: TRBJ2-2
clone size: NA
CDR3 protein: CASFRGTGELFF
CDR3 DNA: TGTGCCAGTTTTCGGGGGACCGGGGAGCTGTTTTTT

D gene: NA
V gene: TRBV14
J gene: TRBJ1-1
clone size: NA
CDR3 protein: CASSQDRVRGTEAFF
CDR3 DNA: TGTGCCAGCAGCCAAGATCGGGTAAGGGGAACTGAAGCTTTCTTT

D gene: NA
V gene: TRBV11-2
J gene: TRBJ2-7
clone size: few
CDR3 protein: CASSTRVVYEQYF
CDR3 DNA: TGTGCCAGCAGCACCCGGGTCGTCTACGAGCAGTACTTC

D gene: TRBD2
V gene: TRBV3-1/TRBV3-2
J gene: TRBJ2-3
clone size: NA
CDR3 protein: CASSQDGLAGPTDTQYF
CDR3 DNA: TGTGCCAGCAGCCAAGATGGGCTAGCGGGTCCGACAGATACGCAGTATTTT

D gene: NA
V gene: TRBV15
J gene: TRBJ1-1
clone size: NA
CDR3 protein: CATSRLGGESTEAFF
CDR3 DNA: TGTGCCACCAGCAGACTGGGAGGGGAGAGCACTGAAGCTTTCTTT

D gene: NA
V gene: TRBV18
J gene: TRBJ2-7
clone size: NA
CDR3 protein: CASSPRRDSVYEQYF
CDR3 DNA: TGTGCCAGCTCACCAAGGCGGGACAGCGTCTACGAGCAGTACTTC

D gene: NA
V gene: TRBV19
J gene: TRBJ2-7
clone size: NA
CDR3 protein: CASSKGGYEQYF
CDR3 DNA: TGTGCCAGTAGTAAAGGGGGCTACGAGCAGTACTTC

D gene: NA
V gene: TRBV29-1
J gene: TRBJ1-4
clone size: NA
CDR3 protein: CSVGELGLANEKLFF
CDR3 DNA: TGCAGCGTGGGGGAACTGGGACTGGCTAATGAAAAACTGTTTTTT

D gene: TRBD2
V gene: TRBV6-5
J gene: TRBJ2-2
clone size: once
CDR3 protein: CASSLGTIAGELFF
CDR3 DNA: TGTGCCAGCAGTTTGGGGACTATCGCCGGGGAGCTGTTTTTT

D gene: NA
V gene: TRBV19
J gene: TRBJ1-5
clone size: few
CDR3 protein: CASRFIQGYSNQPQHF
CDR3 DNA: TGTGCCAGTAGATTCATACAGGGTTATAGCAATCAGCCCCAGCATTTT

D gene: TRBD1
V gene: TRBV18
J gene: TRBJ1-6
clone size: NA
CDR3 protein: CASSPRQGGNSPLHF
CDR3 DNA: TGTGCCAGCTCACCTCGACAGGGTGGTAATTCACCCCTCCACTTT

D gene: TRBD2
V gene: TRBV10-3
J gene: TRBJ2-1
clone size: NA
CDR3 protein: CAIRNSGGLRNEQFF
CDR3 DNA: TGTGCCATCAGAAATAGCGGGGGCTTACGGAATGAGCAGTTCTTC

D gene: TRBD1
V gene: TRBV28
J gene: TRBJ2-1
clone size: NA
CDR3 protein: CASSLRDRATEQFF
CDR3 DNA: TGTGCCAGCAGTTTAAGGGACAGGGCTACTGAGCAGTTCTTC

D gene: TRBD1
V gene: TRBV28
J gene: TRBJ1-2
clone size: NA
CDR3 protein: CASNTGDRSYGYTF
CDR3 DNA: TGTGCCAGCAATACGGGGGACAGGTCCTATGGCTACACCTTC

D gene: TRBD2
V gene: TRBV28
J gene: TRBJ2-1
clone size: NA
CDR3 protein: CASSPGLAEHPLYNEQFF
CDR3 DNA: TGTGCCAGCAGCCCGGGACTAGCGGAGCACCCTCTATACAATGAGCAGTTCTTC

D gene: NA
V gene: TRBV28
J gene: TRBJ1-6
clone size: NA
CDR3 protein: CASSPLRSSYNSPLHF
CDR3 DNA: TGTGCCAGCAGCCCTCTAAGGAGCTCCTATAATTCACCCCTCCACTTT

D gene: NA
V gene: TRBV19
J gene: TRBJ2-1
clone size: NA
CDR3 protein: CASSNPRRGRGNEQFF
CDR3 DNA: TGTGCCAGTAGTAACCCACGAAGAGGGAGGGGGAATGAGCAGTTCTTC

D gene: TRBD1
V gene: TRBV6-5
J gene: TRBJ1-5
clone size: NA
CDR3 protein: CASSKDRGPNQPQHF
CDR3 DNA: TGTGCCAGCAGTAAGGACAGGGGACCCAATCAGCCCCAGCATTTT

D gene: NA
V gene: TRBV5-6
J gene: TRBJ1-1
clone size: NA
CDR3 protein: CASSLAGGRTEAFF
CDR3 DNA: TGTGCCAGCAGCTTGGCCGGGGGGCGCACTGAAGCTTTCTTT

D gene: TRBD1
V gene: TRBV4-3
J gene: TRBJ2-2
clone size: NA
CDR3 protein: CASSRNRGQNTGELFF
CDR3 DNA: TGCGCCAGCAGCCGCAACAGGGGACAGAACACCGGGGAGCTGTTTTTT

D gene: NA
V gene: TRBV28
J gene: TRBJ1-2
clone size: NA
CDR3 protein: CASSSIRVGYTF
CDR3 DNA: TGTGCCAGCAGTTCCATCCGGGTGGGCTACACCTTC

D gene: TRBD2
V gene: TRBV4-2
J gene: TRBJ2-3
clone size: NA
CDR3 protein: CASSRGTSGRDTQYF
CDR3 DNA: TGTGCCAGCAGCCGAGGGACTAGCGGGAGAGATACGCAGTATTTT

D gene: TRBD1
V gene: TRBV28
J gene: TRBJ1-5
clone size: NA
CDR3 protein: CASSLGTGGGQPQHF
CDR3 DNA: TGTGCCAGCAGTTTGGGGACAGGGGGCGGTCAGCCCCAGCATTTT

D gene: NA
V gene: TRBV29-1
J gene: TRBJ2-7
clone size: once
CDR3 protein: CSVDGVTGLSYEQYF
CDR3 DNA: TGCAGCGTTGACGGTGTCACAGGGTTGTCCTACGAGCAGTACTTC

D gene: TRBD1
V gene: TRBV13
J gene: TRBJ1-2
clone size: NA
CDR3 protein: CASSSRTGIHGYTF
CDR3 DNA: TGTGCCAGCAGCTCCCGGACAGGGATCCATGGCTACACCTTC

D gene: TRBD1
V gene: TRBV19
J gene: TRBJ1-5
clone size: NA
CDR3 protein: CASRTGTVNQPQHF
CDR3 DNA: TGTGCCAGTAGAACCGGGACAGTGAATCAGCCCCAGCATTTT

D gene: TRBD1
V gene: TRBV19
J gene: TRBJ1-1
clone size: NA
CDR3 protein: CASRDRGGNTEAFF
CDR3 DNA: TGTGCCAGTAGAGACAGGGGAGGTAACACTGAAGCTTTCTTT

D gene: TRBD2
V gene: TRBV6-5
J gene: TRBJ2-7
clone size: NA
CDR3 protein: CASRRWDYSYEQYF
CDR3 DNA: TGTGCCAGCCGGAGGTGGGACTACTCCTACGAGCAGTACTTC

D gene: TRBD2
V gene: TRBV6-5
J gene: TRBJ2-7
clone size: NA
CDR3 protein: CASSYSRGASGREQYF
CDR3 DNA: TGTGCCAGCAGTTACTCTCGCGGTGCTAGCGGGAGAGAGCAGTACTTC

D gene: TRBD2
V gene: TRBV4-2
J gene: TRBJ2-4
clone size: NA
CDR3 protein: CASSQERLAGGPGKNIQYF
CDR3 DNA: TGTGCCAGCAGCCAAGAGAGGTTAGCGGGAGGGCCTGGCAAAAACATTCAGTACTTC

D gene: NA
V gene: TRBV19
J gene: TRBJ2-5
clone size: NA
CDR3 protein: CASRSTQYQETQYF
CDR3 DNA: TGTGCCAGTCGGTCGACTCAGTACCAAGAGACCCAGTACTTC

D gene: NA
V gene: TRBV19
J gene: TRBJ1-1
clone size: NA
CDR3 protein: CASRSTGMNTEAFF
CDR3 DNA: TGTGCCAGTAGGAGCACAGGGATGAACACTGAAGCTTTCTTT

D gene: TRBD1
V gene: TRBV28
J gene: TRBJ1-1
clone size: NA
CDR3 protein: CATLSSGGFPKEAFF
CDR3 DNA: TGTGCCACCCTTTCGTCAGGGGGCTTCCCCAAAGAGGCTTTCTTT

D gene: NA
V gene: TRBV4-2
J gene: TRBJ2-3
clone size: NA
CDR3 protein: CASSQDRDTQYF
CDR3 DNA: TGTGCCAGCAGCCAAGATCGGGATACGCAGTATTTT

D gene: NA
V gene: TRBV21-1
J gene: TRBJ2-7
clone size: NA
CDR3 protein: CASPAGRSSYEQYF
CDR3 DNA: TGTGCCAGCCCAGCGGGTAGGAGCTCCTACGAGCAGTACTTC

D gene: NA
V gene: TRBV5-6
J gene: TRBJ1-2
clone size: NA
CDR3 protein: CASSGIDSHAYGYTF
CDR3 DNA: TGTGCCAGCAGCGGAATCGACAGCCACGCCTATGGCTACACCTTC

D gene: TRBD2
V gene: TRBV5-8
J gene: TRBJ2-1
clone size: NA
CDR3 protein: CASSGPGLARNEQFF
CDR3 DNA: TGTGCCAGCAGCGGACCGGGACTAGCAAGGAATGAGCAGTTCTTC

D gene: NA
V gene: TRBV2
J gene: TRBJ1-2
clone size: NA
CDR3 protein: CASSRRKGSGYTF
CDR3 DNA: TGTGCCAGCAGCCGAAGGAAGGGGTCTGGCTACACCTTC